These T cell receptor beta chains were read from a single sample in a study of blood T cells in healthy people across ages. In TCRdb, the 5' RACE reads were re-called with MiXCR into one record per CDR3 protein. Among approximately 800,000 distinct CDR3 sequences listed, roughly 25% were seen once. The data also belong to a second study, concerning T cells of mothers and their children.

Source material: blood. All receptors come from a boy younger than 18 in good health. Both conserved end residues are part of each CDR3. A D gene is named only where the DNA matches it firmly. Expanded clones get a size class; other rows say once, few or many, or leave the size out.

clone_size j_call v_call d_call cdr3_aa cdr3_nt
few TRBJ2-3 TRBV5-1 . CASSLAGVADTQYF TGCGCCAGCAGCTTGGCGGGCGTGGCAGATACGCAGTATTTT
few TRBJ2-5 TRBV5-5 TRBD1 CASSGGTGLWETQYF TGTGCCAGCAGCGGAGGGACAGGGCTTTGGGAGACCCAGTACTTC
few TRBJ2-5 TRBV7-8 TRBD2 CASSFSSGSYQETQYF TGTGCCAGCAGCTTTTCTAGCGGGTCATACCAAGAGACCCAGTACTTC
. TRBJ1-1 TRBV5-1 . CASSRRGGAEAFF TGCGCCAGCAGCAGGAGGGGAGGAGCTGAAGCTTTCTTT
. TRBJ2-7 TRBV6-5 . CASSGLGSSYEQYF TGTGCCAGCAGTGGACTGGGGTCCAGCTACGAGCAGTACTTC
. TRBJ1-2 TRBV4-3 . CASSQDWAASNYGYTF TGCGCCAGCAGCCAAGATTGGGCAGCCTCTAACTATGGCTACACCTTC
. TRBJ1-5 TRBV6-2/TRBV6-3 . CASSYALGNQPQHF TGTGCCAGCAGTTACGCGCTGGGGAATCAGCCCCAGCATTTT
few TRBJ2-4 TRBV6-1 TRBD2 CASSEDGTSGRGSKNIQYF TGTGCCAGCAGTGAGGACGGGACTAGCGGGAGAGGAAGCAAAAACATTCAGTACTTC
many TRBJ2-1 TRBV3-1 . CASSRNRDDEQFF TGTGCCAGCAGCCGTAACAGGGACGATGAGCAGTTCTTC
. TRBJ1-5 TRBV7-2 . CASSFGLTGQPQHF TGTGCCAGCAGCTTTGGGTTGACAGGCCAGCCCCAGCATTTT
few TRBJ1-1 TRBV28 . CASSSATPYTEAFF TGTGCCAGCAGTTCCGCGACCCCGTACACTGAAGCTTTCTTT
few TRBJ2-4 TRBV28 . CASSDGTRMNIQYF TGTGCCAGCAGTGACGGGACGAGAATGAACATTCAGTACTTC
few TRBJ2-1 TRBV28 TRBD2 CASSSLAGGEEQFF TGTGCCAGCAGTTCACTAGCGGGGGGGGAGGAGCAGTTCTTC
few TRBJ2-5 TRBV28 . CASSVQPAREQYF TGTGCCAGCAGCGTCCAACCCGCCCGGGAGCAGTACTTC
few TRBJ2-5 TRBV5-1 TRBD2 CASSGLIAGVGGETQYF TGCGCCAGCAGCGGTTTGATAGCGGGAGTAGGTGGAGAGACCCAGTACTTC
few TRBJ1-2 TRBV24-1 TRBD1 CATSDPTGGNGYTF TGTGCCACCAGTGACCCCACAGGGGGCAACGGCTACACCTTC
few TRBJ2-2 TRBV10-3 . CAISDSGYTGELFF TGTGCCATCAGTGACTCAGGCTACACCGGGGAGCTGTTTTTT
. TRBJ2-7 TRBV5-1 TRBD1 CASSLTTGQGAYEQYF TGCGCCAGCAGTTTAACGACGGGGCAGGGGGCTTACGAGCAGTACTTC
. TRBJ1-1 TRBV7-6 . CASSLGLPGITEAFF TGTGCCAGCAGCTTGGGACTCCCCGGGATCACTGAAGCTTTCTTT
few TRBJ2-1 TRBV5-5 TRBD2 CACSFVAGNYNEQSF TGTGCCTGCAGCTTTGTAGCGGGGAACTACAATGAGCAGTCCTTC
few TRBJ2-1 TRBV27 TRBD2 CASSPGLAGGLYNEQFF TGTGCCAGCAGTCCGGGATTAGCGGGGGGGCTCTACAATGAGCAGTTCTTC
. TRBJ2-1 TRBV20-1 TRBD2 CSALTSGGESSYNEQFF TGCAGTGCTTTGACTAGCGGGGGGGAGAGCTCCTACAATGAGCAGTTCTTC
. TRBJ1-5 TRBV6-5 . CASSSDSGSNQPQHF TGTGCCAGCAGTTCGGACAGCGGGAGCAATCAGCCCCAGCATTTT
few TRBJ2-5 TRBV5-1 . CASSLGPGEPVQETQYF TGCGCCAGCAGCTTGGGACCCGGTGAGCCCGTCCAAGAGACCCAGTACTTC
. TRBJ1-1 TRBV4-1 . CASSQDFGGNTEAFF TGCGCCAGCAGCCAAGATTTCGGGGGAAACACTGAAGCTTTCTTT